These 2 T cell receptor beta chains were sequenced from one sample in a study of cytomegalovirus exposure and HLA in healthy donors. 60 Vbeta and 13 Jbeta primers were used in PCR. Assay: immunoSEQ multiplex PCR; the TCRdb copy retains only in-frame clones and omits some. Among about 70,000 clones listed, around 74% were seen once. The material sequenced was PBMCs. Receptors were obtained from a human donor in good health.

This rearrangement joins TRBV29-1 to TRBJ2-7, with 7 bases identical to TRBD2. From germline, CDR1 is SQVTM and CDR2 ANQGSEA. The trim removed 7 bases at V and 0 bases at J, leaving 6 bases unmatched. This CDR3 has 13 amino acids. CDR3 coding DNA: TGCAGCGGTCTAGCGGAATTCTCCTACGAGCAGTACTTC. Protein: CSGLAEFSYEQYF.

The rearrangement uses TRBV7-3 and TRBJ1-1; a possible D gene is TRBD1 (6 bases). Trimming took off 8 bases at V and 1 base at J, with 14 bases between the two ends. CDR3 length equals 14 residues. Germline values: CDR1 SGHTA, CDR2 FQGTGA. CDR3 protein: CASRLTGKNTEAFF. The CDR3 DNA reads TGTGCCAGCCGACTAACAGGGAAGAACACTGAAGCTTTCTTT.